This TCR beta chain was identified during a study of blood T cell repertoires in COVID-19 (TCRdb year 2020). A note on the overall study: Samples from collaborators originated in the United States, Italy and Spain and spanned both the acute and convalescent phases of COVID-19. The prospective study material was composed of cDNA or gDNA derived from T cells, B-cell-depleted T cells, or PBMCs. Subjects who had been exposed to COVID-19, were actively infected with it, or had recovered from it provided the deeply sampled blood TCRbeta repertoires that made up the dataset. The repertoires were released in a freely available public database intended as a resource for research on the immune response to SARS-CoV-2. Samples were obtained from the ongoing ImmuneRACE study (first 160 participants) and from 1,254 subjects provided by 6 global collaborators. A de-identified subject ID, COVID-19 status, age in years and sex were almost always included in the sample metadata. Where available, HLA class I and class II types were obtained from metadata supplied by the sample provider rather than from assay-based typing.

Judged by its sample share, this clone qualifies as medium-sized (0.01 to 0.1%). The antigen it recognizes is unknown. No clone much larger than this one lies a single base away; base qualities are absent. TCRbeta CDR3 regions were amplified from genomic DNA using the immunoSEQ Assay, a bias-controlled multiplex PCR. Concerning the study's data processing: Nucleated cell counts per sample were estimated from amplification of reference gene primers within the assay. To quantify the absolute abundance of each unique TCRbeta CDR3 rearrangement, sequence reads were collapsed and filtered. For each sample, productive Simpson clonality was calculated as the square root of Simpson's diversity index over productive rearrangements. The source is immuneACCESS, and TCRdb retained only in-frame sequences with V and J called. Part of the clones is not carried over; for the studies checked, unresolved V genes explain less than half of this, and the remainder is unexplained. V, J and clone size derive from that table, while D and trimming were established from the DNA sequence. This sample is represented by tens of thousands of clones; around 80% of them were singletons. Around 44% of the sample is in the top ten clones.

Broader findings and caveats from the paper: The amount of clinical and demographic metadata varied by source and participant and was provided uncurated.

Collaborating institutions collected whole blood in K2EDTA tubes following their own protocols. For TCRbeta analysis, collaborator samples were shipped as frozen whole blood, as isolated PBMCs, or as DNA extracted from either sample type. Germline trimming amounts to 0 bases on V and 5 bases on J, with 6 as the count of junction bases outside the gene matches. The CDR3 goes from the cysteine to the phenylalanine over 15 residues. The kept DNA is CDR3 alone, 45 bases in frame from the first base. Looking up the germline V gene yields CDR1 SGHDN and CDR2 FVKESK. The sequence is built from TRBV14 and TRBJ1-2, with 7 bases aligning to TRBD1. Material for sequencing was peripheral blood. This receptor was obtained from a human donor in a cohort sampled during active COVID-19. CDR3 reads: CASSQDSGGIYGYTF. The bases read TGTGCCAGCAGCCAAGACTCAGGGGGTATTTATGGCTACACCTTC.